The 17 T cell receptor beta chains given below trace back to one sample, sequenced in a study of shared clonotypes between healthy human individuals. Clones were sequenced by immunoSEQ multiplex PCR, and TCRdb holds only the in-frame ones, with some missing. The table includes some 2,500,000 clones, 90% to 95% detected once. The specimen sequenced was naive CD4+ T cells from PBMCs. Described subset: CD45RA+ positively selected. The origin of the receptors is a man younger than 30 in good health. Some clones in this sample may be carry-over from other donors' samples.

This clone is a singleton in its sample. J is TRBJ1-2 and V is TRBV28; weak D call: TRBD1 (6 bases). From germline, CDR1 is MDHEN and CDR2 SYDVKM. The V gene lost 3 bases and the J gene lost 5 bases, with 13 bases spanning the gap. The CDR3 covers 14 residues. The CDR3 loop is CASSLSGGSYGYTF. The DNA of the CDR3 is TGTGCCAGCAGTTTGTCTGGGGGCAGTTATGGCTACACCTTC.

The V gene is TRBV10-3, the J gene TRBJ2-1; 8 nucleotides agree with TRBD2. Unmatched junction bases numbered 9, after V lost 0 bases and J lost 8 bases. The CDR3 is 16 amino acids. Germline values: CDR1 ENHRY, CDR2 SYGVKD. CDR3 amino acids: CAISESTSGRIYEQFF. The CDR3, as DNA: TGTGCCATCAGTGAGTCGACCAGCGGGAGAATCTATGAGCAGTTCTTC.

This chain's CDR3 is CASSVPYSNQPQHF. For the CDR3, the DNA is TGTGCCAGCAGTGTGCCTTATAGCAATCAGCCCCAGCATTTT. The V and J genes are TRBV6-4 and TRBJ1-5, with D unresolved. Germline V gives CDR1 MRHNA, CDR2 SNTAGT. The CDR3 contains 14 residues. Deletions cut 4 bases from V and 0 bases from J, with 7 bases between.

The gene calls are TRBV18 and TRBJ1-5; possible D gene TRBD1, 6 bases. The CDR3 sequence is 15 residues long. Trimming removed 6 bases at V and 5 bases at J, with 17 bases between. Germline-derived CDR1 and CDR2 are KGHSH and LQKENI. The CDR3 sequence: CASSRGGRGDQPQHF. CDR3 sequence (DNA): TGTGCCAGCTCCCGGGGTGGCAGGGGTGATCAGCCCCAGCATTTT. The whole variable domain, filled in from reference TRBV18 and TRBJ1-5, reads NAGVMQNPRHLVRRRGQEARLRCSPMKGHSHVYWYRQLPEEGLKFMVYLQKENIIDESGMPKERFSAEFPKEGPSILRIQQVVRGDSAAYFCASSRGGRGDQPQHFGDGTRLSIL.

The genes are TRBV19 and TRBJ2-1; D remains ambiguous. The CDR3 has 16 residues. Trimming took 4 bases from V and 0 from J, leaving 13 bases between them. The germline V gene encodes CDR1 LNHDA and CDR2 SQIVND (reference sequence). The CDR3 DNA is TGTGCCAGTAGTAGTAAGACCGCCAGCTCCTACAATGAGCAGTTCTTC. It is translated as CASSSKTASSYNEQFF.

The rearrangement links TRBV10-1 to TRBJ2-6; D not certain. The germline V gene has CDR1 WNHNN and CDR2 SYGVQD (reference sequence). Trimming removed 3 bases from V and 4 bases from J, with 7 bases in between. The CDR3 loop spans 14 amino acids. The CDR3 spells CASSDSYGANVLTF. For the CDR3, the DNA is TGCGCCAGCAGTGACTCTTACGGGGCCAACGTCCTGACTTTC.

This chain uses TRBV7-2 with TRBJ2-7; D is undetermined. The V gene's germline CDR1 is SGHTA and CDR2 FQGNSA. The CDR3 totals 12 residues. V lost 4 bases to trimming and J lost 5 bases, with 9 bases between them. The CDR3 spells CASSSRLHEQYF. CDR3 bases: TGTGCCAGCAGCTCCCGTTTGCACGAGCAGTACTTC. Filled out from reference TRBV7-2 and TRBJ2-7, the complete variable domain reads GAGVSQSPSNKVTEKGKDVELRCDPISGHTALYWYRQSLGQGLEFLIYFQGNSAPDKSGLPSDRFSAERTGGSVSTLTIQRTQQEDSAVYLCASSSRLHEQYFGPGTRLTVT.

The V call is TRBV27, the J call TRBJ2-7; TRBD2 matches at 10 bases. CDR3 length: 16 amino acids. The V gene end was trimmed by 8 bases and the J gene end by 6 bases; junction bases not matched to a gene: 16. CDR1 and CDR2 from the germline V gene are MNHEY and SMNVEV (reference sequence). Here the CDR3 reads CASRLSGASGSGEQYF. Written as DNA, the CDR3 is TGTGCCAGCCGCCTTAGTGGGGCTAGCGGGAGTGGCGAGCAGTACTTC.

The rearrangement links TRBV7-6 to TRBJ2-5; D remains ambiguous. This CDR3 spans 13 amino acids. The V gene lost 4 bases and the J gene lost 4 bases, with 10 bases spanning the gap. Germline values: CDR1 SGHVS, CDR2 FNYEAQ. CDR3 residues: CASSYSRRETQYF. CDR3 sequence (DNA): TGTGCCAGCAGCTATAGCCGGAGAGAGACCCAGTACTTC.

V and J are TRBV10-2 and TRBJ2-5, with 7 nucleotides matching TRBD1. The germline V gene has CDR1 WSHSY and CDR2 SAAADI. CDR3 length: 14 residues. V trimming: 6 bases; J trimming: 5 bases; junction bases outside the gene matches: 9. The CDR3 DNA is TGCGCCAGCAGACAAAGACAGGGCGGGGAGACCCAGTACTTC. As protein: CASRQRQGGETQYF.

The V call is TRBV11-2, the J call TRBJ2-7; D ambiguous. Germline values: CDR1 SGHAT, CDR2 FQNNGV. With 5 bases removed from V and 1 base from J, the gap between germline ends came to 15 bases. This CDR3 spans 15 amino acids. The CDR3 DNA is TGTGCCAGCAGCCCCGCCGGGCCAAAGTCCTACGAGCAGTACTTC. It codes for CASSPAGPKSYEQYF.

The V and J genes are TRBV29-1 and TRBJ1-1; possibly TRBD1 for D (5 bases). The germline V and J ends were trimmed by 0 bases and 13 bases, with 15 bases remaining between them. The CDR3 extends over 12 amino acids. The V gene's germline CDR1 is SQVTM and CDR2 ANQGSEA. The CDR3 nucleotides are TGCAGCGTTGAAGAACAGGTTGGCCGGGTTTTCTTT. This translates into CSVEEQVGRVFF.

The genes are TRBV4-1 and TRBJ2-7, with D hard to call. Trimming stripped 0 bases from V and 7 bases from J, with 16 bases between. CDR3 size: 15 residues. Germline V gene sequence: CDR1 MGHRA, CDR2 YSYEKL. The CDR3 DNA follows: TGCGCCAGCAGCCAAGATCCTAATCGCGGTAGGGAGCAGTACTTC. As protein: CASSQDPNRGREQYF.

The chain links TRBV5-1 to TRBJ1-3; D not certain. Germline V gives CDR1 SGHRS, CDR2 YFSETQ. V lost 0 bases, J lost 4 bases, and 14 bases lay in between. The length of the CDR3 is 16 residues. CDR3 sequence reads: CASSLAFGVQGNTIYF. The CDR3 bases are TGCGCCAGCAGCTTGGCCTTTGGCGTGCAAGGAAACACCATATATTTT.

This clone was counted once. The V call is TRBV11-3, the J call TRBJ2-7; the match to TRBD2 covers 7 bases. CDR3 length: 11 amino acids. Trimming at V came to 8 bases and at J to 6 bases, leaving 4 bases not matched to a gene. Germline V gene sequence: CDR1 SGHNT, CDR2 YENEEA. The CDR3 sequence is CASGRAVEQYF. The CDR3 DNA reads TGTGCCAGCGGGAGGGCCGTCGAGCAGTACTTC.

This chain joins TRBV5-1 and TRBJ2-1, with TRBD2 matching over 7 bases. CDR1 and CDR2 from the germline V gene are SGHRS and YFSETQ. V was pared by 0 bases and J by 10 bases, with 10 bases of the junction left unmatched. The length of the CDR3 is 15 residues. CDR3 in DNA: TGCGCCAGCAGCTTGGTAGCTAGCGGAACTGGCGAGCAGTTCTTC. Its translation is CASSLVASGTGEQFF.

The rearrangement uses TRBV11-3 and TRBJ2-1; D remains ambiguous. CDR3 length: 13 amino acids. The germline gives CDR1 SGHNT, CDR2 YENEEA. V was clipped by 5 bases and J by 9 bases, with 14 bases between them. The DNA for the CDR3 is TGTGCCAGCAGCAGCTTACTTCACCCTGAGCAGTTCTTC. This gives the protein CASSSLLHPEQFF.